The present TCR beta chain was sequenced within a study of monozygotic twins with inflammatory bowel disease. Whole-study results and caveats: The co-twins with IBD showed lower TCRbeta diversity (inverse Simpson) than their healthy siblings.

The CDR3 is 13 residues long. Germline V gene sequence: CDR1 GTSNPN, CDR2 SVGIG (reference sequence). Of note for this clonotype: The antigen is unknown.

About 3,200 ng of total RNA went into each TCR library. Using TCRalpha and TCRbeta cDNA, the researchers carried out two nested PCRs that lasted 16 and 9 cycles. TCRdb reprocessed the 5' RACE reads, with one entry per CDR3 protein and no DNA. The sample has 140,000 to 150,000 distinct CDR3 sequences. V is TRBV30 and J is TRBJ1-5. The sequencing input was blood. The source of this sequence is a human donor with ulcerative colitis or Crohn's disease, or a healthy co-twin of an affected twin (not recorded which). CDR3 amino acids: CAWRGSYNQPQHF.